This T cell receptor beta chain was profiled in a study of OX40 agonist ivuxolimab in advanced cancers. V trimming: 0 bases; J trimming: 1 base; junction bases outside the gene matches: 3. CDR1 and CDR2 (germline): SGDLS, YYNGEE. The CDR3 has 17 residues. Sequencing was performed with immunoSEQ multiplex PCR; in TCRdb, only in-frame clones are kept and a portion is missing. The sample shows 60,000 or so clones, approximately 89% of them seen only once. The chain uses TRBV9 and TRBJ2-3, with 12 bases that match TRBD2. Here the sequenced sample was CD4+ or CD8+ T cells sorted from blood, taken in a trial of the OX40 agonist ivuxolimab. The receptor comes from an adult with an advanced solid tumor such as melanoma, head and neck, liver or kidney cancer. The CDR3 DNA follows: TGTGCCAGCAGCGTAGCTAGGACTAGCGGGGGCACAGATACGCAGTATTTT. Translation gives CASSVARTSGGTDTQYF.